This record concerns one T cell receptor beta chain sequence. Its antigen is currently unknown. These data are taken from a study of cytomegalovirus exposure and HLA in healthy donors. Study-level background: From HLA-typed donors, an early data release held some 91 million unique TCRs.

PCR primers comprised 60 Vbeta and 13 Jbeta primers. Libraries were prepared by immunoSEQ multiplex PCR; TCRdb keeps only in-frame clonotypes and omits some of them. The data show 200,000 or so clones, over 70% seen once. Study results and caveats: Immune exposure was documented only through CMV serostatus. TCR beta V segments were, for the most part, productive about 90% or about 30% of the time in an earlier analysis.

The junction had 6 bases not matched to a gene; V was cut back by 3 bases and J by 5 bases. Germline V gene data show CDR1 as KGHSH and CDR2 as LQKENI. The CDR3 consists of 14 residues. The receptor was derived from a woman between 18 and 29 years old in good health and CMV-seropositive. Material for sequencing was PBMCs. V and J are TRBV18 and TRBJ2-5; 7 nucleotides agree with TRBD1. CDR3 sequence: CASSPSGGWETQYF. CDR3 DNA sequence: TGTGCCAGCTCACCGTCAGGGGGTTGGGAGACCCAGTACTTC.